One and the same sample provided the 2 T cell receptor beta chains below, sequenced in a study of cytomegalovirus exposure and HLA in healthy donors (dated by TCRdb to 2016 to 2017). Library preparation employed the immunoSEQ multiplex PCR assay. For the multiplex PCR, a mixture combining 60 forward primers for TCR Vbeta segments and 13 reverse primers for TCR Jbeta segments was used. TCRdb's version of the immuneACCESS table is confined to in-frame rearrangements and falls short of the full clone set. An unresolved V gene accounts for under half of the shortfall where checked; the remainder is of unknown origin. In all, the sample holds some 140,000 clones, and 80% of those were seen once. About 2% of the sample is held by the ten biggest clonotypes. Specimen: PBMCs. The origin of the receptors is a man in his thirties or forties in good health and CMV-seronegative.

The chain links TRBV14 to TRBJ1-4; a weak D match, TRBD1 (6 bases). The germline V gene has CDR1 SGHDN and CDR2 FVKESK. V lost 2 bases and J lost 0, with 10 bases in between. The CDR3 is made up of 16 amino acids. The CDR3 loop is CASSQLGAATNEKLFF. Here the CDR3 DNA reads TGTGCCAGCAGCCAATTGGGGGCGGCAACTAATGAAAAACTGTTTTTT.

The chain recombines TRBV9 with TRBJ2-5; D might be TRBD2 (6 bases). Trimming took off 3 bases at V and 0 bases at J, with 9 bases between the two ends. CDR3 length: 14 residues. Germline lookup yields CDR1 SGDLS and CDR2 YYNGEE. The DNA of the CDR3 is TGTGCCAGCAGCGCTCCTAGCGACCAAGAGACCCAGTACTTC. As protein: CASSAPSDQETQYF. The complete variable domain, with remaining parts taken from reference TRBV9 and TRBJ2-5, reads DSGVTQTPKHLITATGQRVTLRCSPRSGDLSVYWYQQSLDQGLQFLIQYYNGEERAKGNILERFSAQQFPDLHSELNLSSLELGDSALYFCASSAPSDQETQYFGPGTRLLVL.